This T cell receptor beta chain was captured by sequencing in a study of T-cell memory formation after mild COVID-19. The study, taken as a whole, reports: Among CD4+ contracting clones, most were CM and EM, and CD8+ ones EMRA.

UMIs and sample barcodes were carried by the TCR alpha and TCR beta cDNA libraries that 5'RACE produced using constant-segment primers. TCRdb passed the 5' RACE reads through MiXCR, listing each CDR3 protein once. The repertoire holds 550,000 to 600,000 distinct CDR3 sequences, with less than 25% as singletons. This CDR3 spans 19 amino acids. Losses at the gene ends were 7 bases for V and 1 base for J; bases not matched to a gene: 11. This clonotype was seen a few times. Its antigen remains unknown. The genes are TRBV12-3 or TRBV12-4 and TRBJ2-1; 15 bases fit TRBD2. Source material: PBMCs or a T cell subset sorted from them (not recorded which). The receptor's source is an adult woman who had mild COVID-19 (a few samples of this study predate the infection). Cell type and time point are not known. The CDR3 is CASTGVGLAGGRSYNEQFF. CDR3 DNA: TGTGCCAGCACGGGTGTAGGACTAGCGGGGGGGCGGTCCTACAATGAGCAGTTCTTC.